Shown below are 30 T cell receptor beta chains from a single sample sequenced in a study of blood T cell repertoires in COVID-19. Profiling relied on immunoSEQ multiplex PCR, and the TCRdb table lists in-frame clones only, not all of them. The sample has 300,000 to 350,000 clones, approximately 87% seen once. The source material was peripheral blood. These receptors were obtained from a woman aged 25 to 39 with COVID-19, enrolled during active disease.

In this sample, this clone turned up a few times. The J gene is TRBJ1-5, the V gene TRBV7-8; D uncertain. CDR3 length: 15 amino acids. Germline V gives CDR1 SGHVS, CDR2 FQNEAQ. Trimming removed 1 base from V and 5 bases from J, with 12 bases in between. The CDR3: CASSLGAGQHQPQHF. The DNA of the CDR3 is TGTGCCAGCAGCTTAGGGGCAGGCCAACATCAGCCCCAGCATTTT.

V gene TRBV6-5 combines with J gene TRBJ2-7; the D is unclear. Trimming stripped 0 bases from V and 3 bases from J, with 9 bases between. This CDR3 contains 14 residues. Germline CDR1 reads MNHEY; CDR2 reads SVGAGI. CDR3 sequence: CASSYSLPYYEQYF. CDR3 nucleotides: TGTGCCAGCAGTTACTCGTTGCCCTACTACGAGCAGTACTTC.

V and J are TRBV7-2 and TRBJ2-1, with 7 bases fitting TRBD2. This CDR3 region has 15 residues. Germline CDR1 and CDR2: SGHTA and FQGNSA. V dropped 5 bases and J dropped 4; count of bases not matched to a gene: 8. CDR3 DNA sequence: TGTGCCAGCAGCCCTAGCGGAGGATGGTACAATGAGCAGTTCTTC. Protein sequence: CASSPSGGWYNEQFF.

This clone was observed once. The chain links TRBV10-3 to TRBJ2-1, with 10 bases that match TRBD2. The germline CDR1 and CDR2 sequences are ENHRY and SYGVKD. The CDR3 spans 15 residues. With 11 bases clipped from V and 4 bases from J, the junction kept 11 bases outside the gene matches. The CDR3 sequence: CAVTGELAGYNEQFF. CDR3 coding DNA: TGTGCCGTTACAGGGGAACTAGCGGGGTACAATGAGCAGTTCTTC.

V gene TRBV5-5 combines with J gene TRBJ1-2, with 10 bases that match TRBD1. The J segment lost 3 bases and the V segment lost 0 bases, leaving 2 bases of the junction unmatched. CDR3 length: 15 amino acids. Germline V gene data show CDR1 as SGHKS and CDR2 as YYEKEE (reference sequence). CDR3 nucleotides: TGTGCCAGCAGCTTGGTCGGACAGGGGGACTATGGCTACACCTTC. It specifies CASSLVGQGDYGYTF.

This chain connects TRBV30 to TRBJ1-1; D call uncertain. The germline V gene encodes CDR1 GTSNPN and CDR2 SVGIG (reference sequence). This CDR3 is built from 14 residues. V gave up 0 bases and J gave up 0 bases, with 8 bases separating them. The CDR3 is CAWSVTALNTEAFF. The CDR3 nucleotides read TGTGCCTGGAGTGTAACAGCCCTGAACACTGAAGCTTTCTTT.

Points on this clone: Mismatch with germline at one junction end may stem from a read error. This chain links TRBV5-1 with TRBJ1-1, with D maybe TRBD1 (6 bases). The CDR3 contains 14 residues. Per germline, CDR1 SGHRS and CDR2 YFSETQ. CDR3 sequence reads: CASRFGTTNTEAFF. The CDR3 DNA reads TGCGCCAGCCGCTTCGGGACAACGAACACTGAAGCTTTCTTT.

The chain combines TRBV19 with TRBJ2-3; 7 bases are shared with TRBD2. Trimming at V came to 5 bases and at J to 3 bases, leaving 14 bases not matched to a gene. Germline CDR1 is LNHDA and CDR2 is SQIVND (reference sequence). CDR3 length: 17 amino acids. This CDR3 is CASSHGGSWSWTDTQYF. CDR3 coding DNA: TGTGCCAGTAGTCATGGCGGGAGCTGGTCTTGGACAGATACGCAGTATTTT.

The CDR3 protein is CAWSAGFRETQYF. The DNA of the CDR3 is TGTGCCTGGAGTGCGGGATTCCGAGAGACCCAGTACTTC. The chain joins TRBV30 to TRBJ2-5, with D perhaps TRBD2 (5 bases). V dropped 1 base and J dropped 4 bases, with 10 bases sitting between them. This CDR3 is built from 13 residues. Germline lookup yields CDR1 GTSNPN and CDR2 SVGIG (reference sequence).

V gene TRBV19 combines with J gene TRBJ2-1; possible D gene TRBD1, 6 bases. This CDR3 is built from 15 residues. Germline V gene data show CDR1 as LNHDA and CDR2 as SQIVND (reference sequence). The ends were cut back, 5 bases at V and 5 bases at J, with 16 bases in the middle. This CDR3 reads CASSHRRTANNEQFF. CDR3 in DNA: TGTGCCAGTAGTCACCGCCGGACAGCTAACAATGAGCAGTTCTTC.

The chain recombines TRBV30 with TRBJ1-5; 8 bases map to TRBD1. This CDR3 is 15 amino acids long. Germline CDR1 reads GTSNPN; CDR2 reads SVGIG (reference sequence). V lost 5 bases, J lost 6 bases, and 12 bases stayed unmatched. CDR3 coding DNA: TGTGCCTGGTCGCGGACAGGGAAGATGGGTCAGCCCCAGCATTTT. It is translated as CAWSRTGKMGQPQHF. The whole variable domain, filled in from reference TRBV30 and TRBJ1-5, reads SQTIHQWPATLVQPVGSPLSLECTVEGTSNPNLYWYRQAAGRGLQLLFYSVGIGQISSEVPQNLSASRPQDRQFILSSKKLLLSDSGFYLCAWSRTGKMGQPQHFGDGTRLSIL.

As DNA, the CDR3 is TGTGCCAGCAGCCAAGCGCGGCAGGGTACTGAAGCTTTCTTT. This codes for CASSQARQGTEAFF. The rearrangement joins TRBV14 to TRBJ1-1; weak D call: TRBD1 (5 bases). CDR1 is SGHDN and CDR2 is FVKESK in the germline V gene. V shed 1 base and J shed 5 bases, with 11 bases lying between them. The CDR3 is 14 residues long.

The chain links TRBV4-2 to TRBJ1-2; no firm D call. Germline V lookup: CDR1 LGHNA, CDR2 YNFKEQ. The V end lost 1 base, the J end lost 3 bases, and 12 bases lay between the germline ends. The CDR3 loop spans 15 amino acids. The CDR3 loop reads CASSQGAGVDYGYTF. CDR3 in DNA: TGTGCCAGCAGCCAAGGGGCCGGGGTTGACTATGGCTACACCTTC.

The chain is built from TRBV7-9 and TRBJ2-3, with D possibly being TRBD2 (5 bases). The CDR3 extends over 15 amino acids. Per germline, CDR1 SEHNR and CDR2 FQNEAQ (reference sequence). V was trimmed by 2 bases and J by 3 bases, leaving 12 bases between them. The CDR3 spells CASSLNSGSTDTQYF. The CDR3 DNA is TGTGCCAGCAGCTTAAATAGTGGGAGTACAGATACGCAGTATTTT.

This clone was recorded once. Here the CDR3 reads CATSDLSSGNTIYF. The CDR3 DNA reads as TGTGCCACCAGTGATCTATCCTCTGGAAACACCATATATTTT. V is TRBV24-1 and J is TRBJ1-3, with no clear D. The CDR3 is 14 amino acids. V was pared by 3 bases and J by 0 bases, with 5 bases between. CDR1 KGHDR and CDR2 SFDVKD come from the germline V gene.

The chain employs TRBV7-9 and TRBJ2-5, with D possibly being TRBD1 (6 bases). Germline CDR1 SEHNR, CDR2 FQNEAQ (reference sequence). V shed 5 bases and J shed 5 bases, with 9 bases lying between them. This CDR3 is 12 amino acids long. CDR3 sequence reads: CASSHRDETQYF. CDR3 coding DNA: TGTGCCAGCAGCCACAGGGACGAGACCCAGTACTTC.

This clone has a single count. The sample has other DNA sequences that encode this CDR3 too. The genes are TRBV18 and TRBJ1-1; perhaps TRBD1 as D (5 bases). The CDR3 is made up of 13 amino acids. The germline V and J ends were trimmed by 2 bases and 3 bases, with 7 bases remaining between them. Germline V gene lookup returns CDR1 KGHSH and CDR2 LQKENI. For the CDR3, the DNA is TGTGCCAGCTCACCAACAGGTGACACTGAAGCTTTCTTT. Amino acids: CASSPTGDTEAFF.

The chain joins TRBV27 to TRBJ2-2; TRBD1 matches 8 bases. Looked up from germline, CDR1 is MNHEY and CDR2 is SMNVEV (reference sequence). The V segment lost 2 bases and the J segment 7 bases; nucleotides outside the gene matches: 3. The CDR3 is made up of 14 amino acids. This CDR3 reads CASSLQGANGELFF. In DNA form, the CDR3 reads TGTGCCAGCAGTTTACAGGGGGCAAACGGGGAGCTGTTTTTT.

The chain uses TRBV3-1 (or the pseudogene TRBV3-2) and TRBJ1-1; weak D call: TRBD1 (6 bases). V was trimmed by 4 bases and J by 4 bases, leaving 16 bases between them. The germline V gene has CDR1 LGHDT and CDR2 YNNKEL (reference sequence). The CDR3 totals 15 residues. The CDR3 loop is CASSRNPGDGTEAFF. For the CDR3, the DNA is TGTGCCAGCAGCCGGAACCCAGGGGATGGCACTGAAGCTTTCTTT.

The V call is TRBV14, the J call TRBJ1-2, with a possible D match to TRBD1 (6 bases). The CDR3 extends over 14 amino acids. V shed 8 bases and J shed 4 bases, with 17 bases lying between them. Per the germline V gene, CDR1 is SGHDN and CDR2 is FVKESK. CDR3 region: CASSTQGIRYGYTF. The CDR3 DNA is TGTGCCAGCTCTACCCAGGGGATTCGCTATGGCTACACCTTC.

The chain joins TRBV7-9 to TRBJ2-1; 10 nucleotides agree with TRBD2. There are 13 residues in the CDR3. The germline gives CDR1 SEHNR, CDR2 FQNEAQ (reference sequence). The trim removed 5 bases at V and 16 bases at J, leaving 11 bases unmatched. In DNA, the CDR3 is TGTGCCAGCAGCCGAGCGGGAGGGGCTTTCACCTTCTTC. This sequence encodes CASSRAGGAFTFF.

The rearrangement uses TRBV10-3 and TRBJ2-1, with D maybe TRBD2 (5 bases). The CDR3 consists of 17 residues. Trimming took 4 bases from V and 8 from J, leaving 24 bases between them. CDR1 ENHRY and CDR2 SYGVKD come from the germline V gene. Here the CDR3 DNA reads TGTGCCATCAGTGCCGGCCCCCGAGGGCGCGTCCGGGATGAGCAGTTCTTC. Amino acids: CAISAGPRGRVRDEQFF.

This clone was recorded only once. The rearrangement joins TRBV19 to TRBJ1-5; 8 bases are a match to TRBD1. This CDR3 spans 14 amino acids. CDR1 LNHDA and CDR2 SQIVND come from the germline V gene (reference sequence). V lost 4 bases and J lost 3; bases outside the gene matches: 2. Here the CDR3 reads CASSTGGDNQPQHF. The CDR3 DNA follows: TGTGCCAGTAGTACAGGGGGCGACAATCAGCCCCAGCATTTT.

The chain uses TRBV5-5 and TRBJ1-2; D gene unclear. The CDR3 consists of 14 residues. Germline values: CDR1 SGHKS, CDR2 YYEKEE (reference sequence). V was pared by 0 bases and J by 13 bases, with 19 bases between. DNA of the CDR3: TGTGCCAGCAGCTTGGCAGAGGGAAGTTCAATTCTCACCTTC. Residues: CASSLAEGSSILTF. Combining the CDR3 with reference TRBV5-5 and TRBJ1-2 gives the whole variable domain DAGVTQSPTHLIKTRGQQVTLRCSPISGHKSVSWYQQVLGQGPQFIFQYYEKEERGRGNFPDRFSARQFPNYSSELNVNALLLGDSALYLCASSLAEGSSILTFGSGTRLTVV.

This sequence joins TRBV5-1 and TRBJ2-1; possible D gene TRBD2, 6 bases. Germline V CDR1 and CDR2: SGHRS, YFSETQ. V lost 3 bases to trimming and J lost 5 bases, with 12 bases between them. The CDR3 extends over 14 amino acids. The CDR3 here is CASSSSGVNNEQFF. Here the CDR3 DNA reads TGCGCCAGCAGCTCCTCGGGGGTGAACAATGAGCAGTTCTTC.

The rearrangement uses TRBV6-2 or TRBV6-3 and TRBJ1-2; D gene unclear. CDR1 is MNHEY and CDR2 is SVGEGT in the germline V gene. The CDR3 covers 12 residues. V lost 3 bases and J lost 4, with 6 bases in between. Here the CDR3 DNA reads TGTGCCAGCAGTTATAGTAGCTATGGCTACACCTTC. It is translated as CASSYSSYGYTF.

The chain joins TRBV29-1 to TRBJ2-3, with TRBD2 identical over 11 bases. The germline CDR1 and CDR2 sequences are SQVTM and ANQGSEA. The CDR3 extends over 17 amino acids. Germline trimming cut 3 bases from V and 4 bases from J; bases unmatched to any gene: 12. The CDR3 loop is CSVDLRTSGWAADTQYF. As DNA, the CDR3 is TGCAGCGTTGATTTAAGGACTAGCGGGTGGGCCGCAGATACGCAGTATTTT.

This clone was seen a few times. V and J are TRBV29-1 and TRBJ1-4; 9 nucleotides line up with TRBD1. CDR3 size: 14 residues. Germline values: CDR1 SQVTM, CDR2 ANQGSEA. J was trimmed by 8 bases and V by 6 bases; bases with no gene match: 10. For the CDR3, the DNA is TGCAGCGTGGCCATAGGGACAGGGAGGGAAAAACTGTTTTTT. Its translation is CSVAIGTGREKLFF.

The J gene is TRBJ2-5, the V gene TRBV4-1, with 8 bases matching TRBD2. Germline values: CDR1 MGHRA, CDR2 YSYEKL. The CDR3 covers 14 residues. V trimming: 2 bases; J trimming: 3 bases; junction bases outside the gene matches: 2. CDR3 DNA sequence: TGCGCCAGCAGCCAACGGGGGGGCGAAGAGACCCAGTACTTC. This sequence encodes CASSQRGGEETQYF.

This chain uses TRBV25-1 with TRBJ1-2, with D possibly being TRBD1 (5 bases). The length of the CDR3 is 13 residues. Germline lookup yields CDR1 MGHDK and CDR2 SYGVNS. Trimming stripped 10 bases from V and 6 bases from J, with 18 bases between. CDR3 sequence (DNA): TGTGCCATGCAATCCCGGGTAGGGGATGGCTACACCTTC. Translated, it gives CAMQSRVGDGYTF.